This passage covers 14 T cell receptor beta chains from one sample sequenced in a study of T cell repertoires in cytomegalovirus infection. No antigen has been assigned to these receptors. From the reads, TCRdb called clonotypes with MiXCR, one entry per CDR3 protein. The sample shows 400,000 to 600,000 distinct CDR3 sequences, about 39% of them seen only once. The sequencing used cultured PBMCs, collected from culture after CMV antigen stimulation. Receptors originate from a human donor in good health (CMV status not recorded). Some clones in this sample may be carry-over from other donors' samples.

The chain joins TRBV11-2 to TRBJ2-2, with D perhaps TRBD2 (5 bases). Per germline, CDR1 SGHAT and CDR2 FQNNGV. This CDR3 has 13 amino acids. The germline V and J ends were trimmed by 5 bases and 9 bases, with 13 bases remaining between them. CDR3 sequence: CASSRGTGWELFF. CDR3 sequence (DNA): TGTGCCAGCAGCCGCGGAACGGGGTGGGAGCTGTTTTTT.

This chain uses TRBV7-2 with TRBJ1-2; D gene uncertain. The V and J ends lost 6 bases and 0 bases respectively, with 5 bases between them. Germline loops: CDR1 SGHTA, CDR2 FQGNSA. CDR3 size: 12 residues. This CDR3 reads CASSVANYGYTF. The DNA for the CDR3 is TGTGCCAGCAGTGTAGCTAACTATGGCTACACCTTC.

This clonotype was seen a few times. The chain employs TRBV28 and TRBJ1-5; no clear D gene. CDR3 length equals 15 residues. CDR1 is MDHEN, CDR2 SYDVKM, per germline. The V and J ends lost 5 bases and 6 bases respectively, with 17 bases between them. CDR3: CASSPRHIRGQPQHF. The DNA of the CDR3 is TGTGCCAGCAGTCCCCGACACATACGGGGTCAGCCCCAGCATTTT.

This chain links TRBV7-2 with TRBJ1-1; 10 bases agree with TRBD1. The CDR3 consists of 16 residues. Germline CDR1 and CDR2: SGHTA and FQGNSA. Trimming took 3 bases from V and 0 from J; bases not matched to a gene: 4. The CDR3 sequence: CASSFGTGEVNTEAFF. The CDR3, as DNA: TGTGCCAGCAGCTTTGGGACAGGGGAAGTGAACACTGAAGCTTTCTTT.

Only a few counts were recorded for this clonotype. V and J are TRBV6-1 and TRBJ2-1, with D perhaps matching TRBD2 (7 bases). V was shortened by 6 bases and J by 0 bases, with 15 bases between the two germline ends. This CDR3 spans 16 amino acids. The germline V gene has CDR1 MNHNS and CDR2 SASEGT. CDR3 in amino acids: CASRWGGGSSYNEQFF. The CDR3 nucleotides are TGTGCCAGCAGATGGGGAGGGGGGAGCTCCTACAATGAGCAGTTCTTC.

The chain has TRBV7-9 and TRBJ1-5, with a tentative D call TRBD1 (6 bases). Germline V gives CDR1 SEHNR, CDR2 FQNEAQ (reference sequence). The CDR3 has 14 amino acids. V shed 5 bases and J shed 4 bases, with 12 bases lying between them. The CDR3 spells CASSREQGNQPQHF. CDR3 bases: TGTGCCAGCAGCCGTGAACAGGGAAATCAGCCCCAGCATTTT.

This clonotype was counted only a few times. V usage is TRBV11-2 and J usage is TRBJ1-5; no clear D. The germline V gene encodes CDR1 SGHAT and CDR2 FQNNGV. This CDR3 contains 16 residues. V was cut by 1 base and J by 1 base, with 11 bases left in between. CDR3 sequence (DNA): TGTGCCAGCAGCTTAGCGGCCTCCTACAGCAATCAGCCCCAGCATTTT. Translating it yields CASSLAASYSNQPQHF. Full variable domain (outside the CDR3, taken from reference TRBV11-2 and TRBJ1-5): EAGVAQSPRYKIIEKRQSVAFWCNPISGHATLYWYQQILGQGPKLLIQFQNNGVVDDSQLPKDRFSAERLKGVDSTLKIQPAKLEDSAVYLCASSLAASYSNQPQHFGDGTRLSIL.

This clonotype was counted at least ten times. The rearrangement joins TRBV7-2 to TRBJ2-1; D uncertain. Germline V CDR1 and CDR2: SGHTA, FQGNSA. This CDR3 region has 12 residues. Trimming removed 1 base from V and 7 bases from J, with 5 bases in between. In DNA, the CDR3 is TGTGCCAGCAGCTTAGTTAGGAATGAGCAGTTCTTC. Amino acid sequence: CASSLVRNEQFF.

V is TRBV11-2 and J is TRBJ2-5; TRBD1 might be the D (5 bases). Trimming removed 1 base from V and 1 base from J, with 10 bases in between. Per the germline V gene, CDR1 is SGHAT and CDR2 is FQNNGV. The CDR3 is made up of 15 amino acids. The CDR3 is CASSLGQLGQETQYF. In DNA, the CDR3 is TGTGCCAGCAGCTTAGGACAGTTGGGCCAAGAGACCCAGTACTTC.

This clonotype showed up just a few times. The chain is built from TRBV28 and TRBJ2-3, with TRBD2 identical over 7 bases. The germline CDR1 and CDR2 sequences are MDHEN and SYDVKM. The CDR3 loop spans 17 amino acids. After removal of 4 bases from V and 3 bases from J, the junction contained 13 bases not matched to a gene. Here the CDR3 reads CASSSFGRGSSTDTQYF. The CDR3 bases are TGTGCCAGCAGTTCTTTCGGGCGGGGGAGTTCGACAGATACGCAGTATTTT.

The chain links TRBV2 to TRBJ1-2; D might be TRBD1 (6 bases). CDR1 is SNHLY and CDR2 is FYNNEI in the germline V gene. There are 15 residues in the CDR3. V dropped 3 bases and J dropped 0 bases, with 11 bases sitting between them. The CDR3, as DNA: TGTGCCAGCAGTGATACGGGACACCCTAACTATGGCTACACCTTC. It codes for CASSDTGHPNYGYTF.

V gene TRBV10-3 combines with J gene TRBJ2-4; D is ambiguous. Germline V gene lookup returns CDR1 ENHRY and CDR2 SYGVKD. With 2 bases removed from V and 3 bases from J, the gap between germline ends came to 11 bases. This CDR3 has 15 amino acids. CDR3 sequence: CAISEPGHYKNIQYF. In DNA form, the CDR3 reads TGTGCCATCAGTGAGCCCGGGCACTACAAAAACATTCAGTACTTC.

This sequence joins TRBV11-2 and TRBJ1-2; D possibly corresponds to TRBD1 (6 bases). This CDR3 has 13 amino acids. V lost 5 bases, J lost 7 bases, and 14 bases lay in between. Germline loops: CDR1 SGHAT, CDR2 FQNNGV. CDR3 residues: CASSSYRVGGYTF. The DNA of the CDR3 is TGTGCCAGCAGCAGCTACAGGGTTGGTGGCTACACCTTC.

This clonotype turned up a few times. The chain combines TRBV18 with TRBJ1-2; maybe TRBD1 (6 bases). Germline-derived CDR1 and CDR2 are KGHSH and LQKENI. Between the trimmed V and J ends, which lost 4 bases and 8 bases, there was a span of 17 bases. CDR3 length: 14 amino acids. CDR3 in DNA: TGTGCCAGCTCACTCGGACAGCCCGGGGGGGGCTACACCTTC. Translation gives CASSLGQPGGGYTF.